This TCR beta chain emerged from a study of cytomegalovirus exposure and HLA in healthy donors. V was pared by 4 bases and J by 5 bases, with 4 bases of the junction left unmatched. The CDR3 has 14 residues. From germline, CDR1 is SEHNR and CDR2 FQNEAQ (reference sequence). In regard to this clone: Antigen unknown.

Study findings and constraints: Generally TCR sequences proved uncommon, though certain public TCRs appeared in numerous donors. It was found in a later analysis that first-cohort TCR clusters tended to co-occur in the 90 to 150 validation repertoires.

Generated by immunoSEQ multiplex PCR, the TCRdb table keeps only in-frame clones and is missing some. The profile shows 150,000 to 200,000 clones, about 96% of them singletons. The sequenced sample consisted of PBMCs. The chain recombines TRBV7-9 with TRBJ2-7, with 11 bases lining up with TRBD1. This TCR was recovered from a woman between 18 and 29 years old in good health and CMV-seronegative. The CDR3 region has the DNA TGTGCCAGCAGCTCGGACAGGGGGCTGAACGAGCAGTACTTC. This encodes CASSSDRGLNEQYF.